These T cell receptor beta chains were read from a single sample in a study of T and B cells in COVID-19 patients. TCRdb re-analysed the multiplex PCR reads in MiXCR, keeping a single row per CDR3 protein. Altogether about 8,700 distinct CDR3 sequences are present, around 29% being singletons, with the ten largest covering roughly 22%. The sequencing sample was made of blood. These TCRs come from a human donor who had recovered from COVID-19. The conserved cysteine and the conserved F or W are not part of the CDR3 here. Clone sizes are given selectively: once, few, many, or a class where the clone is expanded.

cdr3_aa	clone_size	v_call
ASLNWGQGGTGELF	medium-sized	TRBV19
ASSPGNLDLDTQY	few	TRBV18
SARPRGGGAYGGELF	few	TRBV20-1
SVEPPLEGALGYT	medium-sized	TRBV29-1
ASSLTSGGAWETQY	-	TRBV5-6
ASSQDQHRATNTEAF	once	TRBV4-2
ASSGTGGASEAF	-	TRBV12-3/TRBV12-4
ASSPQRGGPTPTGELF	medium-sized	TRBV18
ASSPGTGVYYEQY	-	TRBV27
SGGGDNTEAF	few	TRBV20-1
ASSLDRGNTGQETQY	few	TRBV11-1
ASSVYSDPKSTDTQY	medium-sized	TRBV19
ASSYGDGTDTQY	medium-sized	TRBV6-5
ASSVRGSYGYT	-	TRBV6-1
ASSPPPGPNHSPLH	-	TRBV27
ASSFYSTNYGYT	-	TRBV11-1
ASSLAATMNTGELF	medium-sized	TRBV7-4
ASNRNLGQETQY	few	TRBV5-1
ATASEYQETQY	medium-sized	TRBV27
ASSSYQGARNTGAF	-	TRBV5-6
ASSDWGLAVYNEQF	medium-sized	TRBV19